These T cell receptor beta chains were read from a single sample in a study of somatic mutations in cytotoxic T cells in rheumatoid arthritis. The protocol was immunoSEQ multiplex PCR, while the TCRdb copy is restricted to in-frame clones and leaves out a portion. The data show approximately 13,000 clones, around 74% seen once. The sample comprised CD8+ T cells sorted from blood. Source of these receptors: an adult with rheumatoid arthritis. Each CDR3 is given with its conserved first and last residue. Each record gives: D gene, V gene, J gene, clone size, CDR3 protein, CDR3 DNA. D genes are given only for firm matches. Not all rows give a size; the values are once, few, many and, for expanded clones, a class.

>.|TRBV27|TRBJ1-6|few
CASSSPTGLHF
TGTGCCAGCAGTTCCCCCACGGGCCTCCACTTT
>TRBD1|TRBV6-5|TRBJ1-6|.
CASSYFNPGQGEPLHF
TGTGCCAGCAGTTACTTCAATCCGGGACAGGGAGAGCCCCTCCACTTT
>TRBD2|TRBV4-2|TRBJ2-3|.
CASSQDVQDSGGTSTDTQYF
TGTGCCAGCAGCCAAGACGTGCAGGATAGCGGGGGGACTAGCACAGATACGCAGTATTTT
>.|TRBV4-1|TRBJ1-1|.
CASSQDPEGVPEAFF
TGCGCCAGCAGCCAAGATCCGGAGGGTGTACCTGAAGCTTTCTTT
>.|TRBV6-5|TRBJ1-1|.
CASSYGGGTEAFF
TGTGCCAGCAGTTATGGGGGAGGGACTGAAGCTTTCTTT
>.|TRBV4-1|TRBJ2-5|.
CASSERVKETQYF
TGCGCCAGCAGCGAACGCGTTAAGGAGACCCAGTACTTC
>TRBD1|TRBV27|TRBJ1-2|.
CASSLSPTGGSGYTF
TGTGCCAGCAGTTTAAGCCCGACAGGGGGTAGTGGCTACACCTTC
>.|TRBV29-1|TRBJ2-2|.
CSVGGGSNTGELFF
TGCAGCGTTGGGGGGGGCTCGAACACCGGGGAGCTGTTTTTT
>TRBD2|TRBV2|TRBJ2-6|few
CASRGAGANVLTF
TGTGCCAGCCGGGGGGCTGGGGCCAACGTCCTGACTTTC
>.|TRBV29-1|TRBJ2-3|.
CSVEGEPTSTDTQYF
TGCAGCGTTGAAGGGGAGCCGACTAGCACAGATACGCAGTATTTT
>.|TRBV5-5|TRBJ1-1|.
CASSGEQENTEAFF
TGTGCCAGCAGCGGAGAACAGGAGAACACTGAAGCTTTCTTT
>.|TRBV5-1|TRBJ2-5|few
CASSPVGGAMLETQYF
TGCGCCAGCAGCCCAGTTGGGGGGGCGATGCTGGAGACCCAGTACTTC
>.|TRBV4-1|TRBJ2-6|.
CASSQVGYSGANVLTF
TGCGCCAGCAGCCAAGTAGGATACTCTGGGGCCAACGTCCTGACTTTC
>.|TRBV29-1|TRBJ2-7|.
CSAEDGYEQYF
TGCAGCGCTGAGGACGGCTACGAGCAGTACTTC
>.|TRBV4-1|TRBJ1-1|few
CASRGEGNTEAFF
TGCGCCAGCAGAGGGGAGGGGAACACTGAAGCTTTCTTT
>.|TRBV27|TRBJ2-3|.
CASSLILGTDTQYF
TGTGCCAGCAGTTTAATTCTGGGCACAGATACGCAGTATTTT
>.|TRBV2|TRBJ2-2|.
CASSVRGPGNTGELFF
TGTGCCAGCAGTGTTAGAGGTCCTGGGAACACCGGGGAGCTGTTTTTT
>TRBD2|TRBV29-1|TRBJ2-5|.
CSVEREEETQYF
TGCAGCGTTGAACGGGAGGAAGAGACCCAGTACTTC
>.|TRBV21-1|TRBJ1-1|.
CASSKSGGHLLNTEAFF
TGTGCCAGCAGCAAAAGTGGTGGACACTTATTGAACACTGAAGCTTTCTTT
>.|TRBV28|TRBJ2-5|.
CASSPGQLNRETQYF
TGTGCCAGCAGCCCGGGACAACTGAACCGGGAGACCCAGTACTTC
>.|TRBV2|TRBJ1-2|few
CASRDFEGYTF
TGTGCCAGCAGGGACTTCGAGGGCTACACCTTC
>.|TRBV11-2|TRBJ1-2|.
CASRDNRDGYTF
TGTGCCAGCAGGGACAACAGGGACGGCTACACCTTC
>TRBD2|TRBV7-8|TRBJ2-1|.
CASSRGLAGGRYNEQFF
TGTGCCAGCAGCCGGGGACTAGCGGGGGGGCGCTACAATGAGCAGTTCTTC
>.|TRBV19|TRBJ1-5|.
CASSTRASSQPQHF
TGTGCCAGTAGTACGCGGGCCAGTTCTCAGCCCCAGCATTTT
>.|TRBV7-2|TRBJ2-1|.
CASSLGPFTEQFF
TGTGCCAGCAGCTTAGGACCCTTCACTGAGCAGTTCTTC
>.|TRBV28|TRBJ2-2|.
CASSSRDLTGELFF
TGTGCCAGCAGTTCCCGGGACCTCACCGGGGAGCTGTTTTTT
>.|TRBV28|TRBJ1-3|once
CASSLPPTGSGNTIYF
TGTGCCAGCAGTCTCCCTCCGACAGGCTCTGGAAACACCATATATTTT
>.|TRBV5-1|TRBJ1-6|few
CASSLETDERPLHF
TGCGCCAGCAGCTTGGAAACAGATGAACGACCCCTCCACTTT
>TRBD1|TRBV13|TRBJ2-2|.
CASSSRDRGTGELFF
TGTGCCAGCAGCTCCCGGGACAGGGGCACCGGGGAGCTGTTTTTT
>.|TRBV27|TRBJ2-7|.
CASSLSAGVWYEQYF
TGTGCCAGCAGTTTATCCGCAGGGGTATGGTACGAGCAGTACTTC
>TRBD2|TRBV18|TRBJ2-5|.
CASSPTPTGRGETQYF
TGTGCCAGCTCACCCACCCCCACCGGGCGGGGGGAGACCCAGTACTTC
>TRBD1|TRBV7-8|TRBJ1-6|few
CASSRMGPGQGVSPLHF
TGTGCCAGCAGCCGAATGGGACCGGGACAGGGGGTTTCACCCCTCCACTTT
>.|TRBV15|TRBJ2-5|once
CATSRIRVVGGMETQYF
TGTGCCACCAGCAGGATCCGGGTCGTGGGTGGAATGGAGACCCAGTACTTC
>TRBD1|TRBV5-1|TRBJ1-2|.
CASSPGTGRNYGYTF
TGCGCCAGCAGCCCGGGGACAGGAAGAAACTATGGCTACACCTTC
>.|TRBV7-2|TRBJ2-3|.
CASSPQQSVFTDTQYF
TGTGCCAGCAGCCCTCAGCAGAGTGTCTTCACAGATACGCAGTATTTT
>TRBD1|TRBV27|TRBJ1-1|.
CASRTGGMNTEAFF
TGTGCCAGCAGGACAGGGGGAATGAACACTGAAGCTTTCTTT
>TRBD2|TRBV15|TRBJ2-5|.
CATSRLGLAGKETQYF
TGTGCCACCAGCAGACTGGGACTAGCGGGGAAAGAGACCCAGTACTTC
>.|TRBV7-9|TRBJ2-3|.
CASSLDRDVYTDTQYF
TGTGCCAGCAGTCTTGACCGGGACGTTTACACAGATACGCAGTATTTT
>.|TRBV21-1|TRBJ2-1|.
CASSKVEGSSYNEQFF
TGTGCCAGCAGCAAAGTGGAGGGGAGCTCCTACAATGAGCAGTTCTTC
>.|TRBV13|TRBJ1-4|.
CASSSQRTRDEKLFF
TGTGCCAGCAGCTCCCAGCGTACCCGGGATGAAAAACTGTTTTTT
>.|TRBV28|TRBJ2-5|.
CASSQPLARPQETQYF
TGTGCCAGCAGTCAACCCTTAGCACGGCCTCAAGAGACCCAGTACTTC
>TRBD1|TRBV19|TRBJ1-1|few
CASSWDRGPAEAFF
TGTGCCAGTAGTTGGGACAGGGGGCCGGCTGAAGCTTTCTTT
>.|TRBV19|TRBJ2-1|.
CASSEGNTGAPWNEQFF
TGTGCCAGTAGTGAAGGTAATACCGGGGCCCCTTGGAATGAGCAGTTCTTC
>TRBD1|TRBV6-6|TRBJ1-5|.
CASSYGQGNQPQHF
TGTGCCAGCAGTTACGGACAGGGCAATCAGCCCCAGCATTTT
>.|TRBV19|TRBJ1-5|.
CASSIDAGPRQPQHF
TGTGCCAGTAGTATAGATGCGGGTCCAAGGCAGCCCCAGCATTTT
>.|TRBV6-5|TRBJ1-2|once
CASSYSLEYGYTF
TGTGCCAGCAGTTACTCGTTAGAGTATGGCTACACCTTC
>.|TRBV2|TRBJ2-7|few
CASSWGKSNEQYF
TGTGCCAGCAGTTGGGGAAAGAGCAACGAGCAGTACTTC
>TRBD1|TRBV27|TRBJ1-6|.
CASSLKTGGVGSPLHF
TGTGCCAGCAGTTTAAAAACAGGGGGCGTTGGTTCACCCCTCCACTTT
>.|TRBV7-9|TRBJ1-5|.
CASSTYSNQPQHF
TGTGCCAGCAGCACCTATAGCAATCAGCCCCAGCATTTT
>.|TRBV7-9|TRBJ2-7|.
CASSPGSGYEQYF
TGTGCCAGCAGCCCGGGATCAGGCTACGAGCAGTACTTC
>.|TRBV6-4|TRBJ2-7|.
CASPTLGVAGPHSFEQYF
TGTGCCAGCCCCACCCTGGGAGTGGCAGGCCCCCATTCCTTCGAGCAGTACTTC
>.|TRBV7-9|TRBJ2-2|.
CASSAGPPNTGELFF
TGTGCCAGCAGCGCGGGACCGCCGAACACCGGGGAGCTGTTTTTT